This T cell receptor beta chain was identified during a study of patients and donors after allogeneic stem cell transplantation. This CDR3 is 15 amino acids long. CDR1 is MNHEY, CDR2 SVGEGT, per germline. Trimming took 6 bases from V and 2 from J; bases not matched to a gene: 6. This clonotype was counted a few times. One entry per CDR3 protein, called by TCRdb with MiXCR from the RT-PCR reads. The data show about 230,000 distinct CDR3 sequences, roughly 14% seen once. V and J are TRBV6-2 or TRBV6-3 and TRBJ2-1, with 8 bases fitting TRBD1. This clonotype was sampled from a human donor who was either an allogeneic HSCT recipient or a stem cell or donor lymphocyte infusion donor (not recorded which). It is not recorded whose cells these are; they may come from a transplant donor. Sequencing was performed on blood, either unsorted or a sorted T cell fraction (not recorded which). CDR3 in DNA: TGTGCCAGCAGACCTACAGGGGGTGCCTACAATGAGCAGTTCTTC. Translated, it gives CASRPTGGAYNEQFF.